This T cell receptor beta chain came from a study of lymphopenia after photon versus proton radiotherapy. The study's findings and limits: Post-nadir diversity loss with photons came from oligoclonal expansion, particularly CD8+ Temra cells.

CDR3 length: 16 amino acids. V was pared by 4 bases and J by 1 base, with 2 bases of the junction left unmatched. Germline V CDR1 and CDR2: MGHRA, YSYEKL. With regard to this clone: What it binds is not known.

Assay: immunoSEQ multiplex PCR; the TCRdb copy retains only in-frame clones and omits some. The sample lists tens of thousands of clones, approximately 83% occurring once. Sample: peripheral blood, taken from a patient treated with photon-based radiotherapy. The gene calls are TRBV4-1 and TRBJ2-1; 12 bases align to TRBD2. This clonotype originated in a man aged 35-49 years with gastric cancer. CDR3: CASSRTSGESYNEQFF. CDR3 nucleotide sequence: TGCGCCAGCAGCCGGACTAGCGGGGAGTCCTACAATGAGCAGTTCTTC.